The source of this TCR beta chain is a study of technical replicates of blood from a few donors. The CDR3 sequence is 16 residues long. V shed 3 bases and J 8 bases; nucleotides not matched to a gene: 12. Germline lookup yields CDR1 SEHNR and CDR2 FQNEAQ (reference sequence). The method was immunoSEQ multiplex PCR; TCRdb's version includes in-frame clones alone and lacks a portion of them. The sample has 25,000 to 40,000 clones; over 85% are singletons. The chain links TRBV7-9 to TRBJ2-1, with TRBD2 identical over 8 bases. This TCR derives from a human donor in good health. Some clones in this sample may be carry-over from other donors' samples. The specimen was PBMCs. CDR3 sequence reads: CASSLDFSGRPHEQFF. The CDR3 DNA sequence: TGTGCCAGCAGCTTGGACTTCAGCGGGAGACCCCATGAGCAGTTCTTC.